The 18 T cell receptor beta chains listed next were all sequenced from one sample in a study of blood T cell repertoires in COVID-19. Assay: immunoSEQ multiplex PCR; the TCRdb copy retains only in-frame clones and omits some. The sample carries 150,000 to 200,000 clones, around 84% recorded once. The sample comprised PBMCs or T cells enriched from blood (not recorded which). The receptors stem from a woman between 50 and 59 years old who had recovered from COVID-19.

The gene calls are TRBV5-6 and TRBJ2-2; 7 bases fit TRBD1. Per the germline V gene, CDR1 is SGHDT and CDR2 is YYEEEE. The ends lost 0 bases at V and 2 bases at J; junction bases unmatched: 4. The CDR3 is 16 residues long. The CDR3 DNA sequence: TGTGCCAGCAGCTTGGACAGGGGCCATAACACCGGGGAGCTGTTTTTT. Protein sequence: CASSLDRGHNTGELFF.

The table lists this clone with a count of one. The chain is built from TRBV19 and TRBJ1-2; 7 bases map to TRBD1. V gave up 3 bases and J gave up 4 bases; unmatched junction bases: 5. The CDR3 length is 14 residues. The germline gives CDR1 LNHDA, CDR2 SQIVND (reference sequence). CDR3: CASSIEEGAYGYTF. The DNA of the CDR3 is TGTGCCAGTAGTATTGAGGAGGGGGCCTATGGCTACACCTTC.

The rearrangement links TRBV13 to TRBJ2-3; 7 bases match TRBD1. CDR1 PRHDT and CDR2 FYEKMQ come from the germline V gene (reference sequence). This CDR3 contains 22 residues. After removal of 2 bases from V and 0 bases from J, the junction contained 23 bases not matched to a gene. The CDR3 nucleotides are TGTGCCAGCAGCTTAAGTTTCACGTACAGGGGCCCCACCATGTCTAGCACAGATACGCAGTATTTT. Amino acid sequence: CASSLSFTYRGPTMSSTDTQYF.

The chain uses TRBV28 and TRBJ2-5, with D maybe TRBD2 (5 bases). V lost 6 bases and J 6 bases, leaving 8 bases between the germline ends. The length of the CDR3 is 11 residues. The germline gives CDR1 MDHEN, CDR2 SYDVKM. The CDR3 sequence is CASRREKTQYF. CDR3 sequence (DNA): TGTGCCAGCAGACGGGAAAAGACCCAGTACTTC.

V and J are TRBV19 and TRBJ2-2; 10 bases are a match to TRBD2. Germline V gene sequence: CDR1 LNHDA, CDR2 SQIVND (reference sequence). This CDR3 spans 17 amino acids. V trimming: 3 bases; J trimming: 0 bases; junction bases outside the gene matches: 4. The DNA of the CDR3 is TGTGCCAGTAGTATCGGCACTAGCGGGGCGAACACCGGGGAGCTGTTTTTT. Translated, it gives CASSIGTSGANTGELFF.

The rearrangement links TRBV7-9 to TRBJ1-2; D might be TRBD1 (6 bases). V lost 0 bases and J 5 bases, leaving 13 bases between the germline ends. This CDR3 has 15 residues. CDR1 and CDR2 from the germline V gene are SEHNR and FQNEAQ (reference sequence). The CDR3 DNA reads TGTGCCAGCAGCTTAGCGGGGGACGGGACATATGGCTACACCTTC. Translation: CASSLAGDGTYGYTF.

The gene calls are TRBV5-1 and TRBJ2-1; perhaps TRBD2 as D (6 bases). Germline assignment: CDR1 SGHRS and CDR2 YFSETQ. CDR3 length: 17 residues. With 4 bases removed from V and 4 bases from J, the gap between germline ends came to 21 bases. The CDR3 DNA reads as TGCGCCAGCAGCAGGGCCCCTAGCGACTCGATTTACAATGAGCAGTTCTTC. Amino acids: CASSRAPSDSIYNEQFF.

The chain is built from TRBV10-3 and TRBJ1-2, with D perhaps TRBD1 (6 bases). The CDR3 covers 13 residues. Trimming pared 4 bases from V and 0 bases from J, leaving 6 bases between. From germline, CDR1 is ENHRY and CDR2 SYGVKD. The CDR3 sequence: CAISGQANYGYTF. CDR3 DNA: TGTGCCATCAGTGGACAGGCTAACTATGGCTACACCTTC.

The chain joins TRBV10-3 to TRBJ1-1, with 7 nucleotides matching TRBD1. CDR1 is ENHRY and CDR2 is SYGVKD in the germline V gene. CDR3 length: 13 residues. With V trimmed by 9 bases and J by 5 bases, 9 bases remained unmatched. CDR3 sequence: CAIGQVEGTEAFF. The CDR3 coding sequence is TGTGCCATAGGACAGGTTGAAGGGACTGAAGCTTTCTTT.

The table lists this clone with a few counts. J is TRBJ1-4 and V is TRBV6-5; tentatively, D is TRBD1 (5 bases). CDR1 is MNHEY and CDR2 is SVGAGI in the germline V gene. The V end lost 2 bases, the J end lost 0 bases, and 7 bases lay between the germline ends. The CDR3 is 15 amino acids. CDR3 sequence reads: CASSYAGPTNEKLFF. As DNA, the CDR3 is TGTGCCAGCAGTTACGCGGGGCCAACTAATGAAAAACTGTTTTTT.

The rearrangement uses TRBV6-2 or TRBV6-3 and TRBJ2-3, with D possibly matching TRBD2 (5 bases). This CDR3 has 19 amino acids. Trimming removed 4 bases from V and 2 bases from J, with 25 bases in between. CDR1 MNHEY and CDR2 SVGEGT come from the germline V gene. CDR3 loop: CASSSQPTTVPSNTDTQYF. The CDR3 DNA follows: TGTGCCAGCAGTTCCCAGCCGACTACAGTCCCCTCAAACACAGATACGCAGTATTTT.

The V gene is TRBV2, the J gene TRBJ1-1; perhaps TRBD1 as D (6 bases). In germline, CDR1 is SNHLY, CDR2 FYNNEI. This CDR3 spans 13 amino acids. Trimming stripped 6 bases from V and 7 bases from J, with 15 bases between. The CDR3 nucleotides read TGTGCCAGCAGCTTACAGGGCCAAGGTGAAGCTTTCTTT. This encodes CASSLQGQGEAFF.

The chain recombines TRBV5-1 with TRBJ2-1; TRBD2 agrees at 8 bases. After removal of 0 bases from V and 13 bases from J, the junction contained 21 bases not matched to a gene. The germline CDR1 and CDR2 sequences are SGHRS and YFSETQ. The CDR3 contains 18 residues. In DNA form, the CDR3 reads TGCGCCAGCAGCTTGGGTTCTGAGAGTAGCGGGGCGGCAAGGGGACAGTTCTTC. This sequence encodes CASSLGSESSGAARGQFF.

This chain uses TRBV5-5 with TRBJ2-7; TRBD2 matches 7 bases. The J segment lost 1 base and the V segment lost 4 bases, leaving 8 bases of the junction unmatched. Germline values: CDR1 SGHKS, CDR2 YYEKEE (reference sequence). This CDR3 is built from 15 residues. The CDR3 DNA reads as TGTGCCAGCAGCGCGGGGGACGGAATGTCCTACGAGCAGTACTTC. The encoded protein is CASSAGDGMSYEQYF.

The rearrangement joins TRBV7-8 to TRBJ1-4, with D hard to call. Trimming left V 1 base short and J 6 bases short, with 12 bases between. CDR1 and CDR2 from the germline V gene are SGHVS and FQNEAQ. The CDR3 loop spans 15 amino acids. The CDR3 nucleotides read TGTGCCAGCAGCTTAGGTGGCGGTGTGGATGAAAAACTGTTTTTT. Translated, it gives CASSLGGGVDEKLFF.

In this sample, this clone turned up once. The CDR3 DNA is TGTGCCAGCAGCTTACATCCTAGCGGGAACACCGGGGAGCTGTTTTTT. Amino acids: CASSLHPSGNTGELFF. The rearrangement uses TRBV11-1 and TRBJ2-2; 7 bases are shared with TRBD2. The CDR3 loop spans 16 amino acids. J gave up 1 base and V 2 bases, and 4 bases lay outside the gene matches. Germline V gene lookup returns CDR1 SGHAT and CDR2 FQDESV (reference sequence).

The chain links TRBV6-5 to TRBJ1-5, with unresolved D. This CDR3 has 15 residues. Germline assignment: CDR1 MNHEY and CDR2 SVGAGI. V was clipped by 0 bases and J by 2 bases, with 8 bases between them. The CDR3 DNA reads as TGTGCCAGCAGTTACTCGAGATATGGCAATCAGCCCCAGCATTTT. It translates to CASSYSRYGNQPQHF.

The genes are TRBV11-1 and TRBJ2-3; 7 bases match TRBD1. The trim removed 5 bases at V and 2 bases at J, leaving 7 bases unmatched. The CDR3 loop spans 15 amino acids. Germline values: CDR1 SGHAT, CDR2 FQDESV (reference sequence). The CDR3 DNA follows: TGTGCCAGCAGCCTCCGGGACAGTATCACAGATACGCAGTATTTT. Residues: CASSLRDSITDTQYF.